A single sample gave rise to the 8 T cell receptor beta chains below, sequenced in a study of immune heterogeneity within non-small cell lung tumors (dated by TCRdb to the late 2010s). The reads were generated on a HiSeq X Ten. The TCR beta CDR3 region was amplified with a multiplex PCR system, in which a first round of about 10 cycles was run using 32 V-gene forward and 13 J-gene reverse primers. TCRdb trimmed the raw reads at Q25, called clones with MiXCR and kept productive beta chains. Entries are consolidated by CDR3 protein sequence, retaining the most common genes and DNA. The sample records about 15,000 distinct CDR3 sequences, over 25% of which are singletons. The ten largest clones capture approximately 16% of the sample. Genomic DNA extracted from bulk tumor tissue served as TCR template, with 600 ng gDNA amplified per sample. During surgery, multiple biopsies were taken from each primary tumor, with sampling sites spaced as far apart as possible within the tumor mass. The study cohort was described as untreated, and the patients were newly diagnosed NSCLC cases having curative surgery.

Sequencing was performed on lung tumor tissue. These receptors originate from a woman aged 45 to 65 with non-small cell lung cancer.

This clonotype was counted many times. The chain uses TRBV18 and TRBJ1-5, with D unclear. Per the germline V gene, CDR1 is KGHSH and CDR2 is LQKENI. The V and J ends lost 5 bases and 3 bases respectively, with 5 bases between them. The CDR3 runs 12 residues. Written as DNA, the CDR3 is TGTGCCAGCTCAACGAACAATCAGCCCCAGCATTTT. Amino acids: CASSTNNQPQHF.

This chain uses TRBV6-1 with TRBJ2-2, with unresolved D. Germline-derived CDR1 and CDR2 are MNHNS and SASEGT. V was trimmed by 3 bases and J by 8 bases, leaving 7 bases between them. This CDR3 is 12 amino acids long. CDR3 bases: TGTGCCAGCAGTGATGGGGAAGGGGAGCTGTTTTTT. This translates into CASSDGEGELFF.

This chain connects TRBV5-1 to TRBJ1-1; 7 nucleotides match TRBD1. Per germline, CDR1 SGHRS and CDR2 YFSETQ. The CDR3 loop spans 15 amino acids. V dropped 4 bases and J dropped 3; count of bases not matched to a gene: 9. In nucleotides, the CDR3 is TGCGCCAGCAGCCCGAGCGCAGGGGGGGACACTGAAGCTTTCTTT. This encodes CASSPSAGGDTEAFF. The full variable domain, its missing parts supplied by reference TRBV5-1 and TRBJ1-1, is KAGVTQTPRYLIKTRGQQVTLSCSPISGHRSVSWYQQTPGQGLQFLFEYFSETQRNKGNFPGRFSGRQFSNSRSEMNVSTLELGDSALYLCASSPSAGGDTEAFFGQGTRLTVV.

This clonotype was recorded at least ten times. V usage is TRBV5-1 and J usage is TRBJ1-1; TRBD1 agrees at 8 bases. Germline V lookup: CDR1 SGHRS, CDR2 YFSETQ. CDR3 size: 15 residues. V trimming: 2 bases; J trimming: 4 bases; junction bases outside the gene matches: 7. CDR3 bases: TGCGCCAGCAGCTTACTAACAGGGGGGACCACTGAAGCTTTCTTT. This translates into CASSLLTGGTTEAFF.

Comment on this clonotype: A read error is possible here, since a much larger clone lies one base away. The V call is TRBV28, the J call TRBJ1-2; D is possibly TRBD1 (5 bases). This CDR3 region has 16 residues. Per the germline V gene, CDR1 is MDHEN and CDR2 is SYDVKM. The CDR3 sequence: CASSPAAGGTHYSYTF. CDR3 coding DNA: TGTGCCAGCAGCCCTGCGGCGGGGGGTACTCACTATAGCTACACCTTC.

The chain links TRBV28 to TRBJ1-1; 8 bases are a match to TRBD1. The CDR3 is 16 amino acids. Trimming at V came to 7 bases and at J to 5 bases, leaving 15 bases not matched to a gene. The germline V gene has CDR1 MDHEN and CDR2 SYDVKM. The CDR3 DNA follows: TGTGCCAGCAACTTGGGGGTTGGACAGGGCAAAACTGAAGCTTTCTTT. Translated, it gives CASNLGVGQGKTEAFF.

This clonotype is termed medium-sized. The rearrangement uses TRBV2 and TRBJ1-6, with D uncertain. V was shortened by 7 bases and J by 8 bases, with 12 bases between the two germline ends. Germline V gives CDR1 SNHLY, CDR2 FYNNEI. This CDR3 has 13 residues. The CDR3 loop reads CASKGQEYSPLHF. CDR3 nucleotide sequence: TGTGCCAGCAAGGGTCAGGAATATTCACCCCTCCACTTT.

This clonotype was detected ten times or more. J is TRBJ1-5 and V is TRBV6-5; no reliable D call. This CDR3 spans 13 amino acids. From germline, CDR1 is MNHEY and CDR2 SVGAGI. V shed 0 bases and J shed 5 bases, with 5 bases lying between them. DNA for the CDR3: TGTGCCAGCAGTTACTCGGTGGATCAGCCCCAGCATTTT. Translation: CASSYSVDQPQHF.